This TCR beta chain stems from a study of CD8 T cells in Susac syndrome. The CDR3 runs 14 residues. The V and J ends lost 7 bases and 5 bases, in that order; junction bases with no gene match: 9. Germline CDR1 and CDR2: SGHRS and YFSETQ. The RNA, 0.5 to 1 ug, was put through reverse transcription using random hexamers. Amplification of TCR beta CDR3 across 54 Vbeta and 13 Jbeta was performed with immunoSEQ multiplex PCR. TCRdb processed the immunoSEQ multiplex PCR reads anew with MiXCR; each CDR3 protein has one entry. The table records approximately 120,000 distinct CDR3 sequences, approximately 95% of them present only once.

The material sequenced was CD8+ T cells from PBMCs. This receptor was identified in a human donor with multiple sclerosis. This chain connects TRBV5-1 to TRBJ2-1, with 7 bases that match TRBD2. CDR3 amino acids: CASSWAGLNNEQFF. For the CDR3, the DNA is TGCGCCAGCTCGTGGGCGGGACTAAACAATGAGCAGTTCTTC. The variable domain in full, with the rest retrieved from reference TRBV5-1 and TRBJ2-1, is KAGVTQTPRYLIKTRGQQVTLSCSPISGHRSVSWYQQTPGQGLQFLFEYFSETQRNKGNFPGRFSGRQFSNSRSEMNVSTLELGDSALYLCASSWAGLNNEQFFGPGTRLTVL.